This T cell receptor (beta chain) originates from a study of OX40 agonist ivuxolimab in advanced cancers. Study outcomes and limitations: Expanded clones tended on average to be more numerous among CD8+ T cells than CD4+.

Patients had blood sampled at baseline and again on cycle 4 day 1 and cycle 7 day 1. Generated by immunoSEQ multiplex PCR, the TCRdb table keeps only in-frame clones and is missing some. The sample records 40,000 or so clones, around four fifths being singletons. Germline CDR1 and CDR2: SGHDT and YYEEEE. The V gene end was trimmed by 6 bases and the J gene end by 6 bases; junction bases not matched to a gene: 5. The CDR3 totals 12 residues. Concerning this clone: Its target is unknown.

The sample was CD4+ or CD8+ T cells sorted from blood, taken in a trial of the OX40 agonist ivuxolimab. The chain carries TRBV5-6 and TRBJ2-5; TRBD1 aligns across 7 bases. This TCR was sampled from an adult with an advanced solid tumor such as melanoma, head and neck, liver or kidney cancer. CDR3 sequence reads: CASTRQGKTQYF. CDR3 DNA sequence: TGTGCCAGCACACGACAGGGAAAGACCCAGTACTTC.